What follows are 12 T cell receptor beta chains derived from one specimen sequenced in a study of graft-versus-host responses after intestinal transplantation. These receptors lack a known antigen. The data were produced by immunoSEQ multiplex PCR, yet TCRdb's version contains in-frame clones alone and is incomplete. The data show roughly 120,000 clones, 90% seen once. Here the sequenced sample was unstimulated CD4+ T cells sorted from spleen or lymph node cells, taken before intestinal transplant. The receptors were gathered from a human donor who received an intestinal transplant.

The rearrangement links TRBV28 to TRBJ2-7; D unresolved. Looked up from germline, CDR1 is MDHEN and CDR2 is SYDVKM. CDR3 size: 11 residues. Trimming stripped 6 bases from V and 7 bases from J, with 10 bases between. The CDR3: CASSPPREQYF. CDR3 DNA: TGTGCCAGCAGCCCCCCCCGGGAGCAGTACTTC.

V is TRBV5-1 and J is TRBJ2-1; the match to TRBD1 covers 9 bases. Germline CDR1 is SGHRS and CDR2 is YFSETQ. The CDR3 is made up of 15 amino acids. Losses at the gene ends were 5 bases for V and 6 bases for J; bases not matched to a gene: 9. The chain's CDR3 is CASRRGTGYGNEQFF. CDR3 in DNA: TGCGCCAGCAGACGCGGGACAGGGTACGGCAATGAGCAGTTCTTC.

The chain carries TRBV7-2 and TRBJ2-7, with D perhaps TRBD2 (5 bases). Germline lookup yields CDR1 SGHTA and CDR2 FQGNSA. The CDR3 covers 14 residues. V shed 5 bases and J shed 0 bases, with 11 bases lying between them. CDR3 nucleotide sequence: TGTGCCAGCAGCACTAGTTCCCCCTCCTACGAGCAGTACTTC. Translation gives CASSTSSPSYEQYF.

V is TRBV6-5 and J is TRBJ2-7, with 9 bases matching TRBD1. Unmatched junction bases numbered 0, after V lost 0 bases and J lost 0 bases. This CDR3 comprises 15 residues. The germline CDR1 and CDR2 sequences are MNHEY and SVGAGI. The CDR3 loop reads CASSYSDRGSYEQYF. As DNA, the CDR3 is TGTGCCAGCAGTTACTCGGACAGGGGCTCCTACGAGCAGTACTTC.

The chain links TRBV7-2 to TRBJ1-6; TRBD1 matches at 7 bases. With V trimmed by 1 base and J by 7 bases, 7 bases remained unmatched. Germline assignment: CDR1 SGHTA and CDR2 FQGNSA. The CDR3 loop spans 16 amino acids. CDR3 residues: CASSLDRGPGNSPLHF. The CDR3, as DNA: TGTGCCAGCAGCTTAGATAGGGGGCCGGGGAATTCACCCCTCCACTTT.

This rearrangement joins TRBV7-2 to TRBJ2-3; no clear D gene. The ends were cut back, 0 bases at V and 5 bases at J, with 9 bases in the middle. Germline V CDR1 and CDR2: SGHTA, FQGNSA. The CDR3 sequence is 14 residues long. The CDR3 reads CASSLAVARDTQYF. CDR3 in DNA: TGTGCCAGCAGCTTAGCGGTAGCCAGAGATACGCAGTATTTT.

The gene calls are TRBV6-1 and TRBJ2-4; no firm D call. Germline V gene data show CDR1 as MNHNS and CDR2 as SASEGT. The CDR3 consists of 15 residues. V shed 8 bases and J shed 0 bases, with 14 bases lying between them. CDR3 sequence reads: CASAYSTLAKNIQYF. DNA of the CDR3: TGTGCCAGCGCTTACAGCACTCTAGCCAAAAACATTCAGTACTTC.

The chain combines TRBV5-1 with TRBJ2-3, with 11 nucleotides matching TRBD1. The ends lost 3 bases at V and 4 bases at J; junction bases unmatched: 7. CDR1 SGHRS and CDR2 YFSETQ come from the germline V gene. The CDR3 contains 16 residues. CDR3 sequence (DNA): TGCGCCAGCAGCTGGGATGGACAGGGGGCCGCAGATACGCAGTATTTT. Its translation: CASSWDGQGAADTQYF.

V usage is TRBV7-9 and J usage is TRBJ1-1, with 9 bases matching TRBD1. The V gene's germline CDR1 is SEHNR and CDR2 FQNEAQ (reference sequence). J lost 0 bases, V lost 4 bases, and 9 bases had no gene match. This CDR3 spans 17 amino acids. The CDR3 region has the DNA TGTGCCAGCAGCTCGGGACAGGGTAAACTTGTGAACACTGAAGCTTTCTTT. Amino acid sequence: CASSSGQGKLVNTEAFF.

The genes are TRBV28 and TRBJ2-4; 8 nucleotides agree with TRBD2. The CDR3 runs to 16 residues. Germline V gives CDR1 MDHEN, CDR2 SYDVKM. J lost 8 bases, V lost 1 base, and 10 bases had no gene match. CDR3 loop: CASSLLRGRRGDIQYF. CDR3 DNA sequence: TGTGCCAGCAGTTTATTGCGCGGGAGGAGGGGGGACATTCAGTACTTC.

The chain has TRBV2 and TRBJ2-5; 9 positions match TRBD1. CDR3 size: 15 residues. J gave up 4 bases and V 9 bases, and 12 bases lay outside the gene matches. The germline V gene has CDR1 SNHLY and CDR2 FYNNEI. The CDR3 is CARRGTGRLGETQYF. CDR3 bases: TGTGCCAGAAGGGGGACAGGGAGGTTGGGAGAGACCCAGTACTTC.

The chain uses TRBV5-6 and TRBJ2-6; 8 bases are shared with TRBD1. The V segment lost 2 bases and the J segment 4 bases; nucleotides outside the gene matches: 5. This CDR3 contains 16 residues. Germline V gene data show CDR1 as SGHDT and CDR2 as YYEEEE. The CDR3 reads CASSFYQGAGANVLTF. The CDR3 nucleotides read TGTGCCAGCAGCTTTTACCAGGGGGCCGGGGCCAACGTCCTGACTTTC.